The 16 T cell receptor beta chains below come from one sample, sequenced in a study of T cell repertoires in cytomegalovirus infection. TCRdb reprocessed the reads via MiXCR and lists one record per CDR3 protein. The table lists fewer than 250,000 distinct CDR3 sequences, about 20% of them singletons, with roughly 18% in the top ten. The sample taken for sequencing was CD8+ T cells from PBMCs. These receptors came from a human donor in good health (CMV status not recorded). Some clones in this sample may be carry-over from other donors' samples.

This CDR3 is CAIGGVPAGGELFF. CDR3 sequence (DNA): TGTGCCATAGGGGGAGTCCCCGCGGGGGGGGAGCTGTTTTTT. The genes are TRBV28 and TRBJ2-2; the D gene could be TRBD1 or TRBD2 (6 bases each). Germline V gene data show CDR1 as MDHEN and CDR2 as SYDVKM. V lost 10 bases to trimming and J lost 8 bases, with 20 bases between them. The CDR3 consists of 14 residues.

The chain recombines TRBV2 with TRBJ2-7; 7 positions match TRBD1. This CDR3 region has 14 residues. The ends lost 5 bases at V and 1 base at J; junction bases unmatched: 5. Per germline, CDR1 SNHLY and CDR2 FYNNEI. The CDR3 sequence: CASSIYRGSYEQYF. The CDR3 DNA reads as TGTGCCAGCAGTATTTACAGGGGATCCTACGAGCAGTACTTC.

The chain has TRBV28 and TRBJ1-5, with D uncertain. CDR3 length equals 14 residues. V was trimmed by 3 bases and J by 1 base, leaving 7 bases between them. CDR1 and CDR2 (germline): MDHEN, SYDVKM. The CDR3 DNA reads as TGTGCCAGCAGTTTTTATGGCAGCAATCAGCCCCAGCATTTT. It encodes CASSFYGSNQPQHF.

CDR3 amino acids: CASSSPRDATNEKLFF. The CDR3 bases are TGTGCCAGCAGTTCCCCTCGGGATGCAACTAATGAAAAACTGTTTTTT. This rearrangement joins TRBV28 to TRBJ1-4; no clear D gene. Per germline, CDR1 MDHEN and CDR2 SYDVKM. Trimming shortened V by 4 bases and J by 0 bases, and 12 bases separated the two germline ends. This CDR3 region has 16 residues.

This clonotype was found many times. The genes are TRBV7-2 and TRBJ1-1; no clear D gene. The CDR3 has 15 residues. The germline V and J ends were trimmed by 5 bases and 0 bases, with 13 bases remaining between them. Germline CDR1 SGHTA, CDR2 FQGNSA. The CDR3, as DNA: TGTGCCAGCAGCAAGTGGGCCCTCTTGAACACTGAAGCTTTCTTT. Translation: CASSKWALLNTEAFF.

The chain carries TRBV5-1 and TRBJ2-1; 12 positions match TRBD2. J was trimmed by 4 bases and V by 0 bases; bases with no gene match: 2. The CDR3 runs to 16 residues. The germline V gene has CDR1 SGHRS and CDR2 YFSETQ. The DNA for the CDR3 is TGCGCCAGCAGCTTGGTAGGGACTAGCGGGTACAATGAGCAGTTCTTC. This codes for CASSLVGTSGYNEQFF.

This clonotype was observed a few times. The CDR3 bases are TGTGCCAGCAGCGTCGACCTCTACTACGAGCAGTACTTC. This encodes CASSVDLYYEQYF. This chain links TRBV7-8 with TRBJ2-7, with no clear D. The CDR3 runs to 13 residues. CDR1 is SGHVS and CDR2 is FQNEAQ in the germline V gene. The germline V and J ends were trimmed by 5 bases and 3 bases, with 11 bases remaining between them.

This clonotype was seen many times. The CDR3 region has the DNA TGTGCCAGCGGTGCAAAGGGGTCCCCCTACAATGAGCAGTTCTTC. This sequence encodes CASGAKGSPYNEQFF. The rearrangement uses TRBV7-9 and TRBJ2-1; D may be TRBD1 (5 bases). The CDR3 covers 15 residues. Germline V gene lookup returns CDR1 SEHNR and CDR2 FQNEAQ (reference sequence). The V end lost 8 bases, the J end lost 2 bases, and 16 bases lay between the germline ends.

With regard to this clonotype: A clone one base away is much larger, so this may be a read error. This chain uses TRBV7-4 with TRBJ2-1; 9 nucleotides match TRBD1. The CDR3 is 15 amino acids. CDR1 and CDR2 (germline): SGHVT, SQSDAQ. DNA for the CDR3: TGTGCCAGCAGCTTAGGGGCCCGGGACAGGGATGAGCAGTGCTTC. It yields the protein CASSLGARDRDEQCF.

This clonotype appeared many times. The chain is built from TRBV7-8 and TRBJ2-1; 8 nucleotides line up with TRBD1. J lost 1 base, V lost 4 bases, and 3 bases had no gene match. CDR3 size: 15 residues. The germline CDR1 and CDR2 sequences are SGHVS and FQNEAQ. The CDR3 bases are TGTGCCAGCAGCTCCGACAGGGGATCCTACAATGAGCAGTTCTTC. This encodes CASSSDRGSYNEQFF.

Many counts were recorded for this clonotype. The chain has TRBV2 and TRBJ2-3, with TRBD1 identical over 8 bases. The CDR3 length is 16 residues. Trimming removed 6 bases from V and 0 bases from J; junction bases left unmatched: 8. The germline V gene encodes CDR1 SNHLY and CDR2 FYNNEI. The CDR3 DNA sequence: TGTGCCAGCAGACTGACAGGGGACTCTAGCACAGATACGCAGTATTTT. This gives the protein CASRLTGDSSTDTQYF.

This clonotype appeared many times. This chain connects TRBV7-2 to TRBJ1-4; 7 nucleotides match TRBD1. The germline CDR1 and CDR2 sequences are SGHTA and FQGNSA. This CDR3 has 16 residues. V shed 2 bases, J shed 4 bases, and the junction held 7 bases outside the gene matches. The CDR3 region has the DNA TGTGCCAGCAGCTTACGCCCGGGACAGAGTAATGAAAAACTGTTTTTT. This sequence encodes CASSLRPGQSNEKLFF.

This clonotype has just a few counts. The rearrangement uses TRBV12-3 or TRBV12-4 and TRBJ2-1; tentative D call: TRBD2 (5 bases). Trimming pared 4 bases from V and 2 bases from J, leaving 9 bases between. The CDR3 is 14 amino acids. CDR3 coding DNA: TGTGCCAGCAGTTCGGCGGGCCCCTACAATGAGCAGTTCTTC. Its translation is CASSSAGPYNEQFF.

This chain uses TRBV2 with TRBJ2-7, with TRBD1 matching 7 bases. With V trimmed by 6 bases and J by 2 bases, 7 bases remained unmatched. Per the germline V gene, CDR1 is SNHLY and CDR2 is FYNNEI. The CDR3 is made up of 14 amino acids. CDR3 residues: CASSSGQTTYEQYF. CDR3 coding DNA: TGTGCCAGCAGCTCGGGACAGACCACCTACGAGCAGTACTTC.

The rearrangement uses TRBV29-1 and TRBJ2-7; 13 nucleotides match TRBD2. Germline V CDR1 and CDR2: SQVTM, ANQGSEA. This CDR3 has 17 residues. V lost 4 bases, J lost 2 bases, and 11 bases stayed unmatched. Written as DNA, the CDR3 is TGCAGCGTTGTAGGGGGACTAGCGGGGCCGAACGCCTACGAGCAGTACTTC. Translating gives CSVVGGLAGPNAYEQYF.

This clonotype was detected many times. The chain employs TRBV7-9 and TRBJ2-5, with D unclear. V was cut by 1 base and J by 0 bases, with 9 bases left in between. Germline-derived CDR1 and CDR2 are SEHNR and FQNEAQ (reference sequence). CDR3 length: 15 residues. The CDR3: CASSLVGRNQETQYF. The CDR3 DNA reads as TGTGCCAGCAGCTTAGTTGGCAGGAACCAAGAGACCCAGTACTTC.